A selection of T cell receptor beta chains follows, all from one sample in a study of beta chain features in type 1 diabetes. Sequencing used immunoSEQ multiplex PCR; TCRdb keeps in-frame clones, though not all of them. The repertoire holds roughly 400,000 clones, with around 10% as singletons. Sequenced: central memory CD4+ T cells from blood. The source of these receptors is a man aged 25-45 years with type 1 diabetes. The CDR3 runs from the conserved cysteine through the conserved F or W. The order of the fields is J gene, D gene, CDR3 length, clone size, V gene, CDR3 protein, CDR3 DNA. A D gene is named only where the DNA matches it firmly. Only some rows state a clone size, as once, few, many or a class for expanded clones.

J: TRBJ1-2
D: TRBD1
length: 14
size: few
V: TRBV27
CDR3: CASSGLGGQGYGTF
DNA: TGTGCCAGCAGTGGTCTTGGAGGACAGGGATATGGCACCTTC

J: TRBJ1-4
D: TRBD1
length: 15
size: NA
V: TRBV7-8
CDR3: CASSLAGTGEEKLFF
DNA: TGTGCCAGCAGCTTAGCCGGGACAGGGGAAGAAAAACTGTTTTTT

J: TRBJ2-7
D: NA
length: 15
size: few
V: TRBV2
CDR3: CASRYRQVRSYEQYF
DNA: TGTGCCAGCAGATATCGACAGGTCCGTTCCTACGAGCAGTACTTC

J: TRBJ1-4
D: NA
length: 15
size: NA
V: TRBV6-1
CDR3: CASSFPTRSEEKLFF
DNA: TGTGCCAGCAGTTTCCCGACACGTTCAGAGGAAAAACTGTTTTTT

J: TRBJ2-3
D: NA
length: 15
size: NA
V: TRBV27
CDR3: CASSPNSGNTDTQYF
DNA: TGTGCCAGCAGTCCCAACTCCGGAAACACAGATACGCAGTATTTT

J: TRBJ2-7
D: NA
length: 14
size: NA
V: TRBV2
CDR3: CATRGGQNGYEQYF
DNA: TGTGCCACCCGGGGGGGACAGAATGGCTACGAGCAGTACTTC

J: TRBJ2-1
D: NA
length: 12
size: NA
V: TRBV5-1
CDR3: CASSGSFVEQFF
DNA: TGCGCCAGCAGCGGGAGTTTCGTTGAGCAGTTCTTC

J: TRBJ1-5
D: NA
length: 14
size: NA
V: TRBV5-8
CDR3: CASSVGYSNQPQHF
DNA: TGTGCCAGCAGCGTGGGTTATAGCAATCAGCCCCAGCATTTT

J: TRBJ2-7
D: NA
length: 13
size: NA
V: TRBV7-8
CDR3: CASSLLVNGEQYF
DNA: TGTGCCAGCAGCCTGCTCGTAAACGGCGAGCAGTACTTC

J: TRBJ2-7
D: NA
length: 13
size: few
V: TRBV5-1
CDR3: CASSVGAPKEQYF
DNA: TGCGCCAGCAGCGTGGGAGCGCCCAAAGAGCAGTACTTC

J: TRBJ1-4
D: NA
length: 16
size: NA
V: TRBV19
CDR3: CASSIYRGGSNEKLFF
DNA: TGTGCCAGTAGTATTTACCGAGGGGGATCTAATGAAAAACTGTTTTTT

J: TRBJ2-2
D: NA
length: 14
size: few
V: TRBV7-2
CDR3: CASSLDKNTGELFF
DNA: TGTGCCAGCAGCCTGGACAAAAACACCGGGGAGCTGTTTTTT

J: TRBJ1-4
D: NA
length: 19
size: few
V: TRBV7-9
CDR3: CASSSPPPGHLTTNEKLFF
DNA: TGTGCCAGCAGCTCCCCCCCACCGGGACACCTTACAACTAATGAAAAACTGTTTTTT

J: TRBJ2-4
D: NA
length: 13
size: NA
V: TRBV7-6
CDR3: CASSLGREDIQYF
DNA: TGTGCCAGCAGCTTAGGCAGGGAGGACATTCAGTACTTC

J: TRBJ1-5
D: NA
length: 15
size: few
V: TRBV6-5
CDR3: CASSGGLRSNQPQHF
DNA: TGTGCCAGCAGTGGGGGATTGCGTAGCAATCAGCCCCAGCATTTT

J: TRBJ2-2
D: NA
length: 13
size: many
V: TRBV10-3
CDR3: CAISERETGELFF
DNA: TGTGCCATCAGTGAAAGGGAAACCGGGGAGCTGTTTTTT

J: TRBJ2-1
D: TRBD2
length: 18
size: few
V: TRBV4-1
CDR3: CASSQLIRRTSVINEQFF
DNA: TGCGCCAGCAGCCAACTAATAAGGAGGACTAGCGTGATCAATGAGCAGTTCTTC

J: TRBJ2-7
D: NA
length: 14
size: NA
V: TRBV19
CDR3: CASSGQIQGWEQYF
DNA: TGTGCCAGTAGCGGACAGATCCAGGGCTGGGAGCAGTACTTC

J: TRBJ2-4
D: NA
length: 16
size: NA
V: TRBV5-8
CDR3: CASSLESMGSKNIQYF
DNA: TGTGCCAGCAGCTTGGAGTCGATGGGGTCCAAAAACATTCAGTACTTC

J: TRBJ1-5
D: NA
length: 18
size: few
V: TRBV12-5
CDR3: CASGSAPYTDGCNQPQHF
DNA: TGTGCTAGTGGTTCCGCCCCTTACACGGACGGTTGCAATCAGCCCCAGCATTTT

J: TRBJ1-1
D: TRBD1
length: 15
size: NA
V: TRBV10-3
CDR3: CAITSGTGMGVEAFF
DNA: TGTGCCATCACTTCCGGGACAGGGATGGGCGTTGAAGCTTTCTTT

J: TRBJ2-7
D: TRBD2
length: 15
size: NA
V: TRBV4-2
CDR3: CASSQQTSGIYEQYF
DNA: TGTGCCAGCAGCCAGCAAACTAGCGGGATTTACGAGCAGTACTTC

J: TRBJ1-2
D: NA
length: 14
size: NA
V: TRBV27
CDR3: CASLPQGHDYGYTF
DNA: TGTGCCAGCCTCCCTCAGGGGCACGACTATGGCTACACCTTC

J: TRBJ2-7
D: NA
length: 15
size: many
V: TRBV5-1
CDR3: CASSPTGAGDYEQYF
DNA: TGCGCCAGCAGCCCAACCGGGGCAGGCGACTACGAGCAGTACTTC

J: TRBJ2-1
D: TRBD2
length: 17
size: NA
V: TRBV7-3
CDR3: CASSARSTSGSHNEQFF
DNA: TGTGCCAGCAGCGCCCGGTCAACTAGCGGGAGCCACAATGAGCAGTTCTTC

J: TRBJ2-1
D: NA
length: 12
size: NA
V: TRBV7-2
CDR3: CASSRYLDEQFF
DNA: TGTGCCAGCAGCCGATATCTCGACGAGCAGTTCTTC

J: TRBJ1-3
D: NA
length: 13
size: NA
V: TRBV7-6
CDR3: CASSATSGNTIYF
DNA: TGTGCCAGCAGCGCCACTTCCGGAAACACCATATATTTT

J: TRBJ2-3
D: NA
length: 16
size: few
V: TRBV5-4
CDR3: CASSSWGGKGPDTQYF
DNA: TGTGCCAGCAGCTCCTGGGGCGGGAAGGGCCCAGATACGCAGTATTTT

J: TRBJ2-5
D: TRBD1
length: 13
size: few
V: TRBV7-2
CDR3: CASRTGAQETQYF
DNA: TGTGCCAGCCGTACAGGGGCCCAAGAGACCCAGTACTTC

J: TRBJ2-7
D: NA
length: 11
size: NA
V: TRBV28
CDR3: CASSLHYEQYF
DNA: TGTGCCAGCAGTTTACACTACGAGCAGTACTTC

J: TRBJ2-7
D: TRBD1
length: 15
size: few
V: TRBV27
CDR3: CASGPRAGGPYEQYF
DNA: TGTGCCAGCGGCCCCAGGGCAGGGGGACCCTACGAGCAGTACTTC

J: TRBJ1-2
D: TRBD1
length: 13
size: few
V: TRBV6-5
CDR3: CAISGAGGGGYTF
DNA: TGTGCCATCAGTGGGGCAGGGGGCGGTGGCTACACCTTC

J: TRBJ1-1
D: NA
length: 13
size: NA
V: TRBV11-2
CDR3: CASGLRENTEAFF
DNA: TGTGCCAGCGGACTACGTGAGAACACTGAAGCTTTCTTT

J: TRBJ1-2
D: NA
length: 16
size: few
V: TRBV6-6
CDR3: CASTRGETGGSWGYTF
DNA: TGTGCCAGCACCCGGGGTGAAACGGGGGGCTCGTGGGGCTACACCTTC

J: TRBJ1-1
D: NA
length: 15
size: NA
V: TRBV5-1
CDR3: CASSVVGQMNTEAFF
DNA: TGCGCCAGCAGCGTAGTCGGACAGATGAACACTGAAGCTTTCTTT

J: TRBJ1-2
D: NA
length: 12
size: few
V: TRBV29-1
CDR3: CSVLTETYGYTF
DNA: TGCAGCGTCCTGACAGAGACCTATGGCTACACCTTC

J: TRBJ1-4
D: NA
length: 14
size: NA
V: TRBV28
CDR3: CASMAGYSQEKLFF
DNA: TGTGCCAGCATGGCAGGGTATAGTCAGGAAAAACTGTTTTTT

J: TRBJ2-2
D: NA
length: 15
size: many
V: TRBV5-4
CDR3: CASSLIGAPTGELFF
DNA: TGTGCCAGCAGCTTAATCGGAGCTCCCACCGGGGAGCTGTTTTTT

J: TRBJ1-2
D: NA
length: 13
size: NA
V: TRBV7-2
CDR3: CASSPDRNYGYTF
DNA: TGTGCCAGCAGCCCGGATCGGAACTATGGCTACACCTTC

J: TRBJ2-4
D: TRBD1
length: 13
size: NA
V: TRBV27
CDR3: CASRDRYLPIQYF
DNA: TGTGCCAGCAGGGACAGGTACCTACCCATTCAGTACTTC